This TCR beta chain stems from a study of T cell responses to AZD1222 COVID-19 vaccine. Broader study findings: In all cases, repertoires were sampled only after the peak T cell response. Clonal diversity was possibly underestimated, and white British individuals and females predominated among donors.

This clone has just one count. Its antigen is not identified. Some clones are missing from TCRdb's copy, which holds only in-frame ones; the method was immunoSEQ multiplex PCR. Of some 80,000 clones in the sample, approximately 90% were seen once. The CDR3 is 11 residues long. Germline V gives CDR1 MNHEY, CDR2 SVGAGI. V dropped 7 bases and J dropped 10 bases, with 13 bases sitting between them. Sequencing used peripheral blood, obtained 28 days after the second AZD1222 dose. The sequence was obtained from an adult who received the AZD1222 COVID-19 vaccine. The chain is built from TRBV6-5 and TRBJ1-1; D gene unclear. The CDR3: CASTNTSGAFF. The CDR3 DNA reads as TGTGCCAGCACCAACACCTCGGGAGCTTTCTTT.